The entry below gives a single TCR beta chain sequence along with its context. The sample holds one count of this clone. Its antigen remains unidentified. Base quality data are lacking; no much larger clone is found one base away. These data belong to a study of STAT5B mutations in CD4+ large granular lymphocyte leukemia (dated by TCRdb to the early 2020s). At the level of the whole study: Among healthy controls, the CDR3 'QG' motif was associated with a particular HLA allele. The TCRbeta repertoires of CD4+ T-cell large granular lymphocyte leukemia patients were compared with the TCRbeta repertoires of healthy blood donors. The purity of purified fractions was confirmed by flow cytometry on FACSCanto II or FACSVerse to exceed 95% among lymphocytes. Overall results and qualifications from the work: Data were not HLA-matched; higher clonality in CD4+ versus CD8+ T-LGLL could reflect the relatively small sample size. Enrichment of TRBV06-family usage was observed among the top patient clones (8/27) relative to healthy controls (2/35). Each patient's main leukemic clonotypes were private, but more than 20% of these clonotypes showed up at low frequency in the non-leukemic repertoires of other patients. Greater clonality appeared to be present in CD4-sorted patient repertoires than in healthy CD4+ repertoires, and the difference was retained after the putative leukemic clones were removed.

Healthy controls were 37 blood donors whose buffy coats came from the Finnish Red Cross blood service. All TCR-sequenced material derived from peripheral blood: patient blood samples and healthy donor buffy coats. Peripheral blood mononuclear cells were isolated by Ficoll-Hypaque gradient centrifugation. For the healthy controls, CD4+ cells were obtained from buffy coats by magnetic purification. The Gentra Puregene Cell and Tissue kit was used to extract genomic DNA, and a Qubit 2.0 fluorometer was used to measure the amount of genomic DNA. The immunoSEQ assay at survey resolution was applied to genomic DNA for sequencing of TCRbeta rearrangements. As for how the authors treated the data: In the TCR sequencing data, the lowest productive clonotype frequency that could be detected was 2.59 x 10-5. Analyses included only productive TCRbeta rearrangements, meaning complete and in-frame sequences. Sample clonality was computed as Simpson clonality in the immunoSEQ Analyzer version 3.0. Based on frequency, clones were grouped as very rare, small, medium, large (1-20%) or hyperexpanded (>20%). Generation probabilities were estimated with OLGA 1.2.3, V-gene circos plots were made with VDJtools, specificities were searched in VDJdb, and CDR3 motifs were identified with GLIPH. Here the immuneACCESS table is served through TCRdb, limited to in-frame sequences with V and J called. Missing clones are a known gap in these copies; in checked studies unresolved V genes cover under half, and the rest lacks a known reason. V and J calls and clone size follow that table, whereas D and trimming were derived from the DNA. For this sample there are approximately 20,000 clones; 65% to 85% appear just once. Around 13% of the sample comes from the top ten.

From its cysteine to its phenylalanine, the CDR3 spans 18 amino acids. Here the CDR3 DNA is all that survives: 54 bases in frame from base 1. CDR1 and CDR2, looked up from the germline V gene (reference sequence), are WNHNN and SYGVQD. Compared with germline, V lacks 4 bases and J lacks 5 bases; bases without a gene match: 12. The chain uses TRBV10-1 and TRBJ2-5, with 14 bases aligning to TRBD2. Sequenced input: CD4+ T cells from blood buffy coats. This receptor was taken from a human donor in good health. This receptor carries the CDR3 CASSVGLAGGSVDETQYF. The sequenced DNA is TGCGCCAGCAGTGTTGGACTAGCGGGAGGCTCAGTGGACGAGACCCAGTACTTC.